This TCR beta chain was found in a study of T cells after yellow fever vaccination. By 5'RACE template switching, TCR cDNA was produced, with a universal primer site and UMIs added in the process. MiXCR, run by TCRdb on the 5' RACE reads, gives a single entry per CDR3 protein. The sample records approximately 85,000 distinct CDR3 sequences, about 14% being singletons. The trim removed 4 bases at V and 8 bases at J, leaving 8 bases unmatched. The germline V gene has CDR1 MDHEN and CDR2 SYDVKM. The length of the CDR3 is 14 residues. Whole-study results and caveats: Post-booster repertoires again held most primary-vaccination clones (96% CD4, roughly 89% CD8).

This clonotype has only a few counts. The specimen comprised CD8+ T cells not binding an NS4B(214-222) dextramer, sorted from PBMCs, sampled approximately 22 days after the first yellow fever vaccination. The TCR sequence derives from a man younger than 35 who received the YFV17D yellow fever vaccine. The chain combines TRBV28 with TRBJ2-1, with 7 bases matching TRBD2. The CDR3 bases are TGTGCCAGCAGTTGGAGCGCGGGGAGGGATGAGCAGTTCTTC. Protein: CASSWSAGRDEQFF. Supplemented by reference TRBV28 and TRBJ2-1, the full variable domain reads DVKVTQSSRYLVKRTGEKVFLECVQDMDHENMFWYRQDPGLGLRLIYFSYDVKMKEKGDIPEGYSVSREKKERFSLILESASTNQTSMYLCASSWSAGRDEQFFGPGTRLTVL.